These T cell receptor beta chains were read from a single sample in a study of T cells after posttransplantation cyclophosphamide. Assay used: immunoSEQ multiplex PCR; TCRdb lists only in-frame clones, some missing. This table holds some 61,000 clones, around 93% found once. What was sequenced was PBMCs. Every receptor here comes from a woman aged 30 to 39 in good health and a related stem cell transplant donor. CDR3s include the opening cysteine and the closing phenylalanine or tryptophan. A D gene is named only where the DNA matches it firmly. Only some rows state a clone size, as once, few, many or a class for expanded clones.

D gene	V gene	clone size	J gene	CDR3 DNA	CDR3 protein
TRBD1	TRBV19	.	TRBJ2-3	TGTGCCAGTAGTATAGTGGGACAGCCCGGGTTGACGCAGTATTTT	CASSIVGQPGLTQYF
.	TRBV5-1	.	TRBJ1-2	TGCGCCAGCAGCTTGGAGGAGGCTAACTATGGCTACACCTTC	CASSLEEANYGYTF
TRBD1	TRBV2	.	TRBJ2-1	TGTGCCAGCAGCCGGGGACAGGGGGGAAATCTATACAATGAGCAGTTCTTC	CASSRGQGGNLYNEQFF
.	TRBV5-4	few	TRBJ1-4	TGTGCCAGCAGCTTGACAGGACGTAATGAAAAACTGTTTTTT	CASSLTGRNEKLFF
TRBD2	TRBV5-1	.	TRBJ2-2	TGCGCCAGCAGCTTGGGTATAGCGGGGGCGTACACCGGGGAGCTGTTTTTT	CASSLGIAGAYTGELFF
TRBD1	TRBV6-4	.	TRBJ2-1	TGTGCCAGCAGTGACACCGGGGGGACAGGGTCTAGTCGGCAGTTCTTC	CASSDTGGTGSSRQFF
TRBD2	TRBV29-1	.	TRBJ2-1	TGCAGCGTTGATGGACTAGCGGGCAATGAGCAGTTCTTC	CSVDGLAGNEQFF
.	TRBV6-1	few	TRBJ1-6	TGTGCCAGCAGTGAAGCGCTCGGAGGGTTAAATTCACCCCTCCACTTT	CASSEALGGLNSPLHF
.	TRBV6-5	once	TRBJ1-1	TGTGCCAGCAAGGGGGGGCGGACTGAAGCTTTCTTT	CASKGGRTEAFF
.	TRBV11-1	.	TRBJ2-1	TGTGCCAGCAGCCTTCAGGGGGGCTCCTACAATGAGCAGTTCTTC	CASSLQGGSYNEQFF
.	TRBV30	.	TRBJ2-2	TGTGCCTGGAGGGTCACCCTTGGCGGGGAGCTGTTTTTT	CAWRVTLGGELFF
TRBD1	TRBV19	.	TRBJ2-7	TGTGCCAGTAGTAGGGACAGGAACTACGAGCAGTACTTC	CASSRDRNYEQYF
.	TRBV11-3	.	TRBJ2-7	TGTGCCAGCAGCTTAGGGGGCACCGATACCTACGAGCAGTACTTC	CASSLGGTDTYEQYF
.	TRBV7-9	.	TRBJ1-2	TGTGCCAGCAGCGCCAGGGTGGTGACGAACTATGGCTACACCTTC	CASSARVVTNYGYTF
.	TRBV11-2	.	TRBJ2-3	TGTGCCAGCAGCTCGTCGGGAACAGATACGCAGTATTTT	CASSSSGTDTQYF
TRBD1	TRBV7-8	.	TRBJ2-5	TGTGCCAGCAGCTTAGAGTGGACAGGCCAAGAGACCCAGTACTTC	CASSLEWTGQETQYF
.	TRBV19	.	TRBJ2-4	TGTGCCAGTAGTATCAAGGGGCACATTCAGTACTTC	CASSIKGHIQYF
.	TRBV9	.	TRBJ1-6	TGTGCCAGCAGCGCCGAATCGGGACGGACCTATAATTCACCCCTCCACTTT	CASSAESGRTYNSPLHF
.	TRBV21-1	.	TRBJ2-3	TGTGCCAGCAGCAAAGAGATTCTTGGGCGACAGGGAGGCACAGATACGCAGTATTTT	CASSKEILGRQGGTDTQYF
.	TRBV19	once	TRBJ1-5	TGTGCCAGCCGGACAGTGAGCAATCAGCCCCAGCATTTT	CASRTVSNQPQHF
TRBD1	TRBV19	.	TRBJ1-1	TGTGCCAGTAGTAGGGACAGGGGGCGGATTGGCGCTGAAGCTTTCTTT	CASSRDRGRIGAEAFF
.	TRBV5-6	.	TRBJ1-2	TGTGCCAGCAGCTTTGACGTGGGGCTCCGCGGCTACACCTTC	CASSFDVGLRGYTF
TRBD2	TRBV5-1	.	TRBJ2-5	TGCGCCAGCAGGTGGACTAGCGGGGGGGAGACCCAGTACTTC	CASRWTSGGETQYF
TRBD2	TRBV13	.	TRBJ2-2	TGTGCCAGCAGCTTATCACGGGGGGCGAACACCGGGGAGCTGTTTTTT	CASSLSRGANTGELFF
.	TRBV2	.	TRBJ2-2	TGTGCCTGCGCTAGCGAGAAGAACACCGGGGAGCTGTTTTTT	CACASEKNTGELFF
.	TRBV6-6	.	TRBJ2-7	TGTGCCAGCAGTTACGATGGTCGAGCCTACGAGCAGTACTTC	CASSYDGRAYEQYF
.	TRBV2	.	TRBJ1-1	TGTGCCAGGGCTTCGAACACTGAAGCTTTCTTT	CARASNTEAFF
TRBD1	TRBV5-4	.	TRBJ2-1	TGTGCCAGCAGCCCGCAACAGGGGGCGCAAAATGAGCAGTTCTTC	CASSPQQGAQNEQFF